The 6 T cell receptor beta chains presented below share a single source sample, sequenced in a study of Tregs in tolerant kidney transplant recipients. Produced via immunoSEQ multiplex PCR; TCRdb's table is partial and in-frame only. Of tens of thousands of clones in the sample, roughly 93% were seen once. The nonmyeloablative bone marrow transplants came from related graft donors, with transient mixed chimerism. The sample in question was CD4+ T cells from blood (PBMCs), obtained 12 months after the transplant. These receptors originate from a human patient who received a combined kidney and bone marrow transplant. Some T cells here may be from the graft donor.

This chain joins TRBV21-1 and TRBJ1-1; TRBD1, the table's D call, lacks a check against the DNA. TRBV21-1 is recorded as a pseudogene. The CDR3 is 14 residues long. CDR3 nucleotide sequence: TGTGCCAGCAGCGCCAGGACAGGGAGAAAGGAAGCTTTCTTT. It translates to CASSARTGRKEAFF.

The chain joins TRBV11-3 to TRBJ2-1; 14 bases are a match to TRBD2. Germline CDR1 and CDR2: SGHNT and YENEEA. V was pared by 7 bases and J by 10 bases, with 6 bases of the junction left unmatched. The length of the CDR3 is 14 residues. CDR3 amino acids: CASKTSGGAREQFF. The CDR3 DNA reads TGTGCCAGCAAGACTAGCGGGGGGGCCAGGGAGCAGTTCTTC. The full variable domain, rest sourced from reference TRBV11-3 and TRBJ2-1, is EAGVVQSPRYKIIEKKQPVAFWCNPISGHNTLYWYLQNLGQGPELLIRYENEEAVDDSQLPKDRFSAERLKGVDSTLKIQPAELGDSAVYLCASKTSGGAREQFFGPGTRLTVL.

Note on this clone: Other DNA sequences from this sample encode an identical CDR3 as well. The chain is built from TRBV20-1 and TRBJ2-5; D might be TRBD1 (5 bases). Trimming removed 6 bases at V and 1 base at J, with 6 bases between. CDR3 length: 11 residues. The germline gives CDR1 DFQATT, CDR2 SNEGSKA (reference sequence). DNA for the CDR3: TGCAGTGCAAGGGGCCAAGAGACCCAGTACTTC. Protein sequence: CSARGQETQYF.

In its sample, this clone was seen once. CDR3 protein: CSVHRTVSYNEQFF. Written as DNA, the CDR3 is TGCAGCGTTCATAGGACAGTATCCTACAATGAGCAGTTCTTC. The chain combines TRBV29-1 with TRBJ2-1; D is perhaps TRBD1 (6 bases). The CDR3 loop spans 14 amino acids. Germline V gives CDR1 SQVTM, CDR2 ANQGSEA. Trimming stripped 5 bases from V and 1 base from J, with 12 bases between.

The V and J genes are TRBV11-3 and TRBJ2-7, with a possible D match to TRBD1 (6 bases). Germline V gives CDR1 SGHNT, CDR2 YENEEA. V was clipped by 3 bases and J by 3 bases, with 12 bases between them. This CDR3 contains 14 residues. CDR3 region: CASSFVDRSYEQYF. DNA for the CDR3: TGTGCCAGCAGCTTCGTGGACAGAAGCTACGAGCAGTACTTC.

This clone was counted once. V and J are TRBV6-5 and TRBJ1-2, with D possibly matching TRBD1 (6 bases). The CDR3 covers 14 residues. Trimming removed 7 bases at V and 1 base at J, with 13 bases between. Germline V lookup: CDR1 MNHEY, CDR2 SVGAGI. The DNA for the CDR3 is TGTGCCAGCACAAGGACAGCACATAACTATGGCTACACCTTC. The encoded protein is CASTRTAHNYGYTF.